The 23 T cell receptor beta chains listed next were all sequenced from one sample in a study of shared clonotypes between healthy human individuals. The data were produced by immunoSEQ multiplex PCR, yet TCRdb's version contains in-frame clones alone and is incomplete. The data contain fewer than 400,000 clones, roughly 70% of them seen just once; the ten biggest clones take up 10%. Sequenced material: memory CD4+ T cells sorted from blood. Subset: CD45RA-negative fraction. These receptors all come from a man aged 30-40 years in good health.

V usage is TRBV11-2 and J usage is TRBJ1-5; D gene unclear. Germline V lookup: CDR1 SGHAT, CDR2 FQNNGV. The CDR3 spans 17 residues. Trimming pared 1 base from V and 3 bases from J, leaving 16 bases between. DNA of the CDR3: TGTGCCAGCAGCTTAGTGTCTGGGCCAGGCAACAATCAGCCCCAGCATTTT. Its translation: CASSLVSGPGNNQPQHF.

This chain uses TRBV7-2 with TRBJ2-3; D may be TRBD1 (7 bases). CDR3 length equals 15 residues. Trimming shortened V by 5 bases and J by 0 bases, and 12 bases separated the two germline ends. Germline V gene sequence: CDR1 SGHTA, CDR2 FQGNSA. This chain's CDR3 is CASSVQGGSTDTQYF. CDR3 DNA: TGTGCCAGCAGCGTCCAGGGGGGCAGCACAGATACGCAGTATTTT.

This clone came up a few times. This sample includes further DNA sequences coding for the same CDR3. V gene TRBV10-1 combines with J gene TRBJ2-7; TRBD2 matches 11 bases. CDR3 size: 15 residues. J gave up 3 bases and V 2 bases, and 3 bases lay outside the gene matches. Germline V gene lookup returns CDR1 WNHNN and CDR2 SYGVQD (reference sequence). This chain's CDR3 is CASSEGLAGYYEQYF. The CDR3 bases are TGCGCCAGCAGTGAGGGACTAGCGGGCTACTACGAGCAGTACTTC.

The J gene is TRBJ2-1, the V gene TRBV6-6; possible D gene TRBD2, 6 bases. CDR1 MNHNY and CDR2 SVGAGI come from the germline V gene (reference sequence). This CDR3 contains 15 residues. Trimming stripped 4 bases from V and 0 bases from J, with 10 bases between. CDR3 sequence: CASSLAASSYNEQFF. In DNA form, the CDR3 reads TGTGCCAGCAGTTTAGCGGCCAGCTCCTACAATGAGCAGTTCTTC.

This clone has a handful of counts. CDR3 amino acids: CASSETGMNTEAFF. CDR3 bases: TGTGCCAGCAGTGAGACAGGGATGAACACTGAAGCTTTCTTT. This chain joins TRBV2 and TRBJ1-1; the match to TRBD1 covers 7 bases. CDR1 and CDR2 from the germline V gene are SNHLY and FYNNEI. V was pared by 3 bases and J by 0 bases, with 1 base of the junction left unmatched. The CDR3 consists of 14 residues.

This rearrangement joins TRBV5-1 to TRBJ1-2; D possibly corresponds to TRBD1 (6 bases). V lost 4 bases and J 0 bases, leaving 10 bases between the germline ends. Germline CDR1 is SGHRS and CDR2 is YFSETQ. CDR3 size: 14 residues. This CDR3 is CASSPDRANYGYTF. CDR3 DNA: TGCGCCAGCAGCCCGGACAGAGCTAACTATGGCTACACCTTC.

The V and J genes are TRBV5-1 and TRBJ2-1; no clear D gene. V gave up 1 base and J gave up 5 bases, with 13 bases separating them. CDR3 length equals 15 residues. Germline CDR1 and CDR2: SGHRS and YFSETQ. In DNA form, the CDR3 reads TGCGCCAGCAGCTTGATCAGTAGACGGGACAATGAGCAGTTCTTC. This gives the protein CASSLISRRDNEQFF.

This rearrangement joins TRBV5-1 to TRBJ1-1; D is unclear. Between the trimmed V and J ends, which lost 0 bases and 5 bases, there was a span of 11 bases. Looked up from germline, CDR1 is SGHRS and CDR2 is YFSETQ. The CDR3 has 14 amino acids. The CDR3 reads CASSLGLARTEAFF. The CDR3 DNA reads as TGCGCCAGCAGCTTGGGTTTGGCTCGTACTGAAGCTTTCTTT.

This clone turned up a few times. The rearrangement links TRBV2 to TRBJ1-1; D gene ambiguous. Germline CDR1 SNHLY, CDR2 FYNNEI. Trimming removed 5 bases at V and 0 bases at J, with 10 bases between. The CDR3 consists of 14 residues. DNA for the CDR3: TGTGCCAGCAGTAGAGACATCATGAACACTGAAGCTTTCTTT. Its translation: CASSRDIMNTEAFF. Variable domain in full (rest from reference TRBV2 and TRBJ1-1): EPEVTQTPSHQVTQMGQEVILRCVPISNHLYFYWYRQILGQKVEFLVSFYNNEISEKSEIFDDQFSVERPDGSNFTLKIRSTKLEDSAMYFCASSRDIMNTEAFFGQGTRLTVV.

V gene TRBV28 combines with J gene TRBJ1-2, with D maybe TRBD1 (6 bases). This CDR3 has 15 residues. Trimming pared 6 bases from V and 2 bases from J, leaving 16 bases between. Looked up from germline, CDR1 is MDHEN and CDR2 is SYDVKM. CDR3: CASRRGGGLNYGYTF. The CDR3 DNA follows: TGTGCCAGCAGGCGCGGGGGCGGTTTGAACTATGGCTACACCTTC.

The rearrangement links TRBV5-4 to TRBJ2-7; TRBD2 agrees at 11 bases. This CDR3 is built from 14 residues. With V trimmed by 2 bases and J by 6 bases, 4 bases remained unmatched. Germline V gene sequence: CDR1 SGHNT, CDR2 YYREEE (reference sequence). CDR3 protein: CASSFSGRAGEQYF. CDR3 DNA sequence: TGTGCCAGCAGCTTTAGCGGGAGGGCCGGCGAGCAGTACTTC.

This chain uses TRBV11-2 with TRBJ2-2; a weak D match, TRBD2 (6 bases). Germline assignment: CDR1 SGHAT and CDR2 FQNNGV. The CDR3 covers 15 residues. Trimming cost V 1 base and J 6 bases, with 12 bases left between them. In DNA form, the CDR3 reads TGTGCCAGCAGCTTAGGGGGGGTGGTCGCCGGGGAGCTGTTTTTT. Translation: CASSLGGVVAGELFF.

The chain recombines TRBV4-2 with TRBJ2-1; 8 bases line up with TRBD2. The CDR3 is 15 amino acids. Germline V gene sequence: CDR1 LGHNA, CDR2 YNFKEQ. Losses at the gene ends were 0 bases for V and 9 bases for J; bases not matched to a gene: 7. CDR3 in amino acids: CASSQDWGLVSEQFF. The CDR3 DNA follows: TGTGCCAGCAGCCAAGATTGGGGACTAGTAAGTGAGCAGTTCTTC.

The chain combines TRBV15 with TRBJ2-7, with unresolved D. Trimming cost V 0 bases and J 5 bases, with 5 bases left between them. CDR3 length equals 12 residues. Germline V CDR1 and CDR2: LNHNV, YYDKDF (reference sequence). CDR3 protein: CATSRDGHEQYF. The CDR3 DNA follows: TGTGCCACCAGCAGAGATGGCCACGAGCAGTACTTC.

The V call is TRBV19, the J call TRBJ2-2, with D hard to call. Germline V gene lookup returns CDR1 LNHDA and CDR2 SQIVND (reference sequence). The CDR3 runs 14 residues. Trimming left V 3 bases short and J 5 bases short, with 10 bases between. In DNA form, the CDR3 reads TGTGCCAGTAGTATCTCTGGCGGTACCGGGGAGCTGTTTTTT. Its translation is CASSISGGTGELFF.

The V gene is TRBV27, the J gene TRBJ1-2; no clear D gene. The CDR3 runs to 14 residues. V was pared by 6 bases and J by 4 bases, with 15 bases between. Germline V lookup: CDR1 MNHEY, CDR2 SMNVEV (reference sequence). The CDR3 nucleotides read TGTGCCAGCAGCCCTAGGCCTGAAGGCTATGGCTACACCTTC. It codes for CASSPRPEGYGYTF.

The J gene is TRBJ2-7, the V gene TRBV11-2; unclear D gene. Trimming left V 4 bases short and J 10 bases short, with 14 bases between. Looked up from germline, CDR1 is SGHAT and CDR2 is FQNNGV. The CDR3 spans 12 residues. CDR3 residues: CASSYGPGEQYF. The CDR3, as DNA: TGTGCCAGCAGCTACGGACCCGGAGAACAGTACTTC.

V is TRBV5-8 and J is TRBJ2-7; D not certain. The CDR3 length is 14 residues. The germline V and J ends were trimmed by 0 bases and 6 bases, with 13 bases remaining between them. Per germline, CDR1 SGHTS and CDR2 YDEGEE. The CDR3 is CASSLVDGSSEQYF. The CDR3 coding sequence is TGTGCCAGCAGCTTGGTGGACGGGTCTAGCGAGCAGTACTTC.

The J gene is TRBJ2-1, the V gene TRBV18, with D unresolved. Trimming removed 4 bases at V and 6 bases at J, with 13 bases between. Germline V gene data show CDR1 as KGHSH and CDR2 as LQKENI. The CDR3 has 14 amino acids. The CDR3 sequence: CASSQGVIGNEQFF. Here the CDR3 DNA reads TGTGCCAGCTCACAAGGCGTTATTGGCAATGAGCAGTTCTTC.

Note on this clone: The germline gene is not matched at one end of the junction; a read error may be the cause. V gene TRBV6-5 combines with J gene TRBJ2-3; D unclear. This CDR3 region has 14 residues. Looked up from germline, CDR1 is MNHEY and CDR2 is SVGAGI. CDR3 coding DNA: TGTGCCAGCAACAAAGACATGAGCACAGATGCGCAGTATTTT. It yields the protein CASNKDMSTDAQYF.

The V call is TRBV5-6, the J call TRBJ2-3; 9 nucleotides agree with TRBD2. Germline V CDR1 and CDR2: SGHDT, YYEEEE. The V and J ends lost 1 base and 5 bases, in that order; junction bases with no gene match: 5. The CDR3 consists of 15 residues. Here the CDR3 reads CASSLSGRMGDTQYF. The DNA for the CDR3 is TGTGCCAGCAGCTTGAGCGGGAGGATGGGAGATACGCAGTATTTT.

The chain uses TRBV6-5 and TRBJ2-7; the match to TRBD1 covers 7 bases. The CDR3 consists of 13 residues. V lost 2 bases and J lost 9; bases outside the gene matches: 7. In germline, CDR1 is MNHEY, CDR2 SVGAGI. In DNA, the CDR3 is TGTGCCAGCAGTTACACGACAGGGTTGGGGCAGTACTTC. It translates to CASSYTTGLGQYF.

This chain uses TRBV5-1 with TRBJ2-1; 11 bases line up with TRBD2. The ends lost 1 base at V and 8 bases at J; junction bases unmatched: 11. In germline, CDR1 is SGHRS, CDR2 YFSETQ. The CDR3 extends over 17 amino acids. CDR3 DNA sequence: TGCGCCAGCAGCTTGAGTCTAGCGGGAGGACTAATGGATGAGCAGTTCTTC. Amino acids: CASSLSLAGGLMDEQFF.